The source of this TCR beta chain is a study of shared clonotypes between healthy human individuals. Across the whole study: Three plates were used per donor for CD4 naive, three for CD4 memory, two for CD8 naive and one for CD8 memory.

This CDR3 is 15 amino acids long. The germline V gene has CDR1 MNHNS and CDR2 SASEGT. The J segment lost 4 bases and the V segment lost 4 bases, leaving 9 bases of the junction unmatched. Per the original methods: ImmunoSEQ yielded junction-only sequences lacking quality scores, so filtering differed. The assay was immunoSEQ multiplex PCR, and TCRdb's table has in-frame clones only and misses some. V, J and clone size are those of that table, while D and trimming were read from the DNA. This table holds roughly 2.2 million clones, 85% to 95% found once. This sequence originates from a man aged 18-30 years in good health. Some clones in this sample may be carry-over from other donors' samples. Source material: naive CD4+ T cells from PBMCs. As to subset: CD45RA+ positively selected. The V and J genes are TRBV6-1 and TRBJ2-7; 8 nucleotides align to TRBD1. CDR3 nucleotides: TGTGCCAGCAGTGTAGCAGGGGGCGGGATTTACGAGCAGTACTTC. Encoded protein: CASSVAGGGIYEQYF.